This T cell receptor beta chain was profiled in a study of human T cells and chemical hapten exposure. The wider study: Small pooled library volume differences mainly caused per-sample TCR yield variation.

A remark on this clonotype: Antigen: not known.

General observations from the study: The number of TCRs over 1 in 1000 frequency stayed unchanged after DPC.

The CDR3 consists of 16 residues. Germline CDR1 reads LGHDT; CDR2 reads YNNKEL (reference sequence). Trimming shortened V by 2 bases and J by 4 bases, and 15 bases separated the two germline ends. The time point: patch test 1, 2 weeks after DPC sensitization. Treatment described: therapeutic diphenylcyclopropenone sensitization with weekly scalp DPC. One entry per CDR3 protein results from TCRdb running MiXCR on the RACE reads. The table has around 300,000 distinct CDR3 sequences, roughly 6.9% seen once. The chain links TRBV3-1 to TRBJ1-5; D perhaps matches TRBD1 (5 bases). Sequences were derived from whole blood, sampled in connection with sensitization to the hapten diphenylcyclopropenone (DPC). The clonotype comes from a woman younger than 35 with alopecia areata. Some clones in this sample may be carry-over from other donors' samples. The CDR3 coding sequence is TGTGCCAGCAGCCAAATGGGGGGGGTCCCAAATCAGCCCCAGCATTTT. This sequence encodes CASSQMGGVPNQPQHF.